This TCR beta chain was found in a study of blood T cell repertoires in COVID-19. In the study overall: Samples taken during acute and convalescent COVID-19 were collected in the United States, Italy and Spain.

Using immunoSEQ multiplex PCR, the repertoire was profiled, and TCRdb retains in-frame clones only, with some absent. Of a few hundred thousand clones detected, 75% to 90% appear once; the ten largest clones hold about 2.3%. This CDR3 has 15 residues. Germline loops: CDR1 SGHRS, CDR2 YFSETQ. Trimming removed 0 bases from V and 7 bases from J, with 11 bases in between. J is TRBJ1-6 and V is TRBV5-1, with a possible D match to TRBD1 (5 bases). This sequence was found in a man between 18 and 29 years old with active or convalescent COVID-19. Sequenced material: peripheral blood. The CDR3 here is CASSLEGQGNSPLHF. The CDR3 DNA reads as TGCGCCAGCAGCTTGGAGGGGCAGGGCAATTCACCCCTCCACTTT.